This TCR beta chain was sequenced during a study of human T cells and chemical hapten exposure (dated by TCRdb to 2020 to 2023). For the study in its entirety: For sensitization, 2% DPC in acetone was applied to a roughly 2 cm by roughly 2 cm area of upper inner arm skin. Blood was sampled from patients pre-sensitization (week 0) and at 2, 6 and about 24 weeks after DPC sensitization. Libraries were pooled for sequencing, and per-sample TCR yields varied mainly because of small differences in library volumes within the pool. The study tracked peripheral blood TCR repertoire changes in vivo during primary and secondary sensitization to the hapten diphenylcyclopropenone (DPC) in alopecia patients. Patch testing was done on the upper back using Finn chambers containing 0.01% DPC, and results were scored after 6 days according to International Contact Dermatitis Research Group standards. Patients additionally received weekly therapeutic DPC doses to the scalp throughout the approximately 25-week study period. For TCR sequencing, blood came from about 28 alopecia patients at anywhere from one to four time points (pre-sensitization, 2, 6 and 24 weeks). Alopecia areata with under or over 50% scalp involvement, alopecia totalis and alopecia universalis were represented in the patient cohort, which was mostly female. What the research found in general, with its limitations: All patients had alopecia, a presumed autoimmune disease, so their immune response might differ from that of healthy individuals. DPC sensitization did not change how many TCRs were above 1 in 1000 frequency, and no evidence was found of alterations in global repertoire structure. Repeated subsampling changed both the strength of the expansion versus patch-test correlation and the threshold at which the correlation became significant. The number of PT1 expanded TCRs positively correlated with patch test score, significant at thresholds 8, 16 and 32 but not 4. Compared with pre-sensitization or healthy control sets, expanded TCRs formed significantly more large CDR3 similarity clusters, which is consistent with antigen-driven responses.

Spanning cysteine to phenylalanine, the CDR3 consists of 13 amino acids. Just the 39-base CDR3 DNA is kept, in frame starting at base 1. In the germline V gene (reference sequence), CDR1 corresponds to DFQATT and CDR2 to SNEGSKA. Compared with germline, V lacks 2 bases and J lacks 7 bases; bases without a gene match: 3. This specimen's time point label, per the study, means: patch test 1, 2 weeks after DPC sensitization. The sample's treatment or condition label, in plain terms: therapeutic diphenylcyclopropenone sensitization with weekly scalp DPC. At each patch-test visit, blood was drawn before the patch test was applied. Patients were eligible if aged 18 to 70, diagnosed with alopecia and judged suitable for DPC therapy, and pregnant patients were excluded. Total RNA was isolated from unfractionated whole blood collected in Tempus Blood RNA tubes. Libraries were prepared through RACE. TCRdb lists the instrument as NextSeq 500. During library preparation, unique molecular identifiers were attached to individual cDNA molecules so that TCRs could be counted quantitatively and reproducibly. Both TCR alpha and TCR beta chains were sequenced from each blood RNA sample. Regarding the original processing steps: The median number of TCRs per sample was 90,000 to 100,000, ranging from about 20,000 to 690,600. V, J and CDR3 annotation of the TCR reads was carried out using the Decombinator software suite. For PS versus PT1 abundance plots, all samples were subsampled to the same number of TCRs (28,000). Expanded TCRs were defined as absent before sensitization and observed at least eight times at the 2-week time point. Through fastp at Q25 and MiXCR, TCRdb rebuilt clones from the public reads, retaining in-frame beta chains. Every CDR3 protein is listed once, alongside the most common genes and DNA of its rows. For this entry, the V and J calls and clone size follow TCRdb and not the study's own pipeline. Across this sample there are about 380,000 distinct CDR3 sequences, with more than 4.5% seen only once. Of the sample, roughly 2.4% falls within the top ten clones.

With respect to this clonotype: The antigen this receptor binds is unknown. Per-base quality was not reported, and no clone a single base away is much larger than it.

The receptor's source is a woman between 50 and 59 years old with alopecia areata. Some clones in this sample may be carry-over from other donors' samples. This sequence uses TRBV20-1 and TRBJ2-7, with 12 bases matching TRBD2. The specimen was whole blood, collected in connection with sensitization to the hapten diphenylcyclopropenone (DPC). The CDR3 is CSARLAGGREQYF. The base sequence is TGCAGTGCTAGACTAGCGGGGGGGCGGGAGCAGTACTTC.